A single sample gave rise to the 15 T cell receptor beta chains below, sequenced in a study of vaccination effects on CD4 cells after COVID-19. After expansion with viral peptide pools in the ViraFEST assay, antigen-specific CD4+ T cells were sequenced. Once cultured for under 11 days, the cells underwent separation to obtain CD4+ T cells. Sequencing was performed with immunoSEQ multiplex PCR; in TCRdb, only in-frame clones are kept and a portion is missing. The sample contains about 61,000 clones, 80% to 90% of which appear only once. Which antigens these TCRs recognize remains unknown. The sequences come from CD4+ T cells from PBMCs cultured with HCoV-229E spike peptides, collected before COVID-19 vaccination. These receptors were taken from a human donor who received a COVID-19 vaccine.

This rearrangement joins TRBV10-1 to TRBJ2-2; TRBD1 aligns across 7 bases. Germline lookup yields CDR1 WNHNN and CDR2 SYGVQD (reference sequence). The CDR3 runs to 16 residues. V dropped 6 bases and J dropped 4; count of bases not matched to a gene: 11. The CDR3 DNA follows: TGCGCCAGCAGCGATGAGGGGGCGCTTAGCACCGGGGAGCTGTTTTTT. It codes for CASSDEGALSTGELFF.

The gene calls are TRBV7-8 and TRBJ2-7; maybe TRBD1 (6 bases). The length of the CDR3 is 14 residues. CDR1 and CDR2 from the germline V gene are SGHVS and FQNEAQ. V was shortened by 2 bases and J by 2 bases, with 10 bases between the two germline ends. In nucleotides, the CDR3 is TGTGCCAGCAGCTTAAACGCAGGGGCCTACGAGCAGTACGTC. It codes for CASSLNAGAYEQYV.

The chain has TRBV10-3 and TRBJ2-7; TRBD2 is a possible D gene (6 bases). The CDR3 spans 13 residues. CDR1 ENHRY and CDR2 SYGVKD come from the germline V gene. The V and J ends lost 10 bases and 6 bases respectively, with 19 bases between them. The CDR3 DNA follows: TGTGCCACCGGACCGGCCGCGGGACGCGAGCAGTACGTC. This sequence encodes CATGPAAGREQYV.

The chain couples TRBV3-1 (or the pseudogene TRBV3-2) to TRBJ1-1; D is possibly TRBD1 (6 bases). This CDR3 spans 13 amino acids. Germline CDR1 is LGHDT and CDR2 is YNNKEL (reference sequence). Trimming removed 3 bases at V and 9 bases at J, with 14 bases between. The CDR3 nucleotides read TGTGCCAGCAGCCAGGGGGGCGCGGTGAAAGCTTTCTTT. Translating gives CASSQGGAVKAFF.

This clone has just a few counts. This specimen includes other DNA sequences encoding the same CDR3. The chain couples TRBV12-3 or TRBV12-4 to TRBJ1-1; unclear D gene. This CDR3 has 11 residues. V was trimmed by 2 bases and J by 6 bases, leaving 4 bases between them. The CDR3 protein is CASSLFAEAFF. CDR3 in DNA: TGTGCCAGCAGTTTATTCGCTGAAGCTTTCTTT.

DNA of the CDR3: TGTGCCAGCAGCACCCTGATAACAGGGGCTAGGGAGACCCAGTACTTC. Residues: CASSTLITGARETQYF. This rearrangement joins TRBV6-2 or TRBV6-3 to TRBJ2-5; TRBD1 agrees at 7 bases. The trim removed 6 bases at V and 5 bases at J, leaving 15 bases unmatched. Germline V gives CDR1 MNHEY, CDR2 SVGEGT. The CDR3 sequence is 16 residues long.

This chain connects TRBV24-1 to TRBJ2-1; 13 bases match TRBD2. J lost 9 bases, V lost 3 bases, and 4 bases had no gene match. Germline V gives CDR1 KGHDR, CDR2 SFDVKD. The CDR3 is 15 amino acids. The CDR3 loop reads CATSDRTSGGTEQFF. The CDR3 region has the DNA TGTGCCACCAGTGATAGGACTAGCGGGGGTACTGAGCAGTTCTTC.

The chain couples TRBV24-1 to TRBJ2-3; 11 nucleotides line up with TRBD2. With V trimmed by 10 bases and J by 2 bases, 4 bases remained unmatched. The V gene's germline CDR1 is KGHDR and CDR2 SFDVKD. This CDR3 has 14 amino acids. CDR3 region: CATTGLADTDTQYF. DNA for the CDR3: TGTGCCACAACGGGACTAGCGGACACAGATACGCAGTATTTT.

V is TRBV18 and J is TRBJ1-6, with TRBD1 matching 10 bases. The CDR3 is 14 residues long. CDR1 and CDR2 from the germline V gene are KGHSH and LQKENI. Germline trimming cut 3 bases from V and 8 bases from J; bases unmatched to any gene: 1. DNA for the CDR3: TGTGCCAGCTCACCCGGGACAGGGGATTCACCCCTCCACTTT. Translation gives CASSPGTGDSPLHF.

The chain combines TRBV2 with TRBJ1-1; D possibly corresponds to TRBD1 (5 bases). V lost 4 bases and J lost 4, with 16 bases in between. The germline V gene encodes CDR1 SNHLY and CDR2 FYNNEI. This CDR3 contains 15 residues. The CDR3 protein is CASSVYGGRGTEAFF. The CDR3, as DNA: TGTGCCAGCAGTGTGTATGGGGGTCGGGGCACTGAAGCTTTCTTT.

This clone was observed a single time. The V call is TRBV28, the J call TRBJ2-5; D not resolved. V gave up 5 bases and J gave up 5 bases, with 12 bases separating them. Germline V lookup: CDR1 MDHEN, CDR2 SYDVKM. The CDR3 is 13 residues long. As DNA, the CDR3 is TGTGCCAGCAGTCTAAGGACCCCGGAGACCCAGTACTTC. Translated: CASSLRTPETQYF.

The rearrangement links TRBV5-1 to TRBJ2-1; perhaps TRBD1 as D (6 bases). This CDR3 region has 14 residues. Trimming removed 0 bases at V and 9 bases at J, with 13 bases between. CDR1 and CDR2 from the germline V gene are SGHRS and YFSETQ. The CDR3 DNA reads TGCGCCAGCAGCTTGGTAACAGGGAGCGGTGAGCAGTTCTTC. As protein: CASSLVTGSGEQFF.

This rearrangement joins TRBV23-1 to TRBJ2-2; D unresolved. TRBV23-1 falls under the ORF class, with uncertain function. V lost 5 bases and J 0 bases, leaving 7 bases between the germline ends. The CDR3 extends over 14 amino acids. CDR3 protein: CASSARTNTGELFF. The CDR3 coding sequence is TGCGCCAGCAGTGCCCGAACGAACACCGGGGAGCTGTTTTTT.

The genes are TRBV18 and TRBJ1-5; 8 bases align to TRBD1. Germline CDR1 and CDR2: KGHSH and LQKENI. The CDR3 runs to 14 residues. V dropped 3 bases and J dropped 6; count of bases not matched to a gene: 4. In nucleotides, the CDR3 is TGTGCCAGCTCACCCAGGGGGCAGGGTCAGCCCCAGCATTTT. Residues: CASSPRGQGQPQHF.

The genes are TRBV18 and TRBJ1-2, with 7 bases that match TRBD1. This CDR3 is 14 amino acids long. Germline V gene data show CDR1 as KGHSH and CDR2 as LQKENI. V shed 3 bases and J 7 bases; nucleotides not matched to a gene: 8. CDR3 region: CASSPPGQDLGYTF. DNA for the CDR3: TGTGCCAGCTCACCCCCCGGACAGGACCTTGGCTACACCTTC.